This TCR beta chain stems from a study of early T cells in non-severe SARS-CoV-2 infection. Study at large: The chains were unpaired, and the sequenced material was bulk RNA from unsorted whole blood.

Findings of the study overall: Database matching using VDJdb favored anti-spike CD8 responses, with private and CD4 specificities left missing.

There are many counts of this clonotype. Its antigen is still unknown. Unique molecular identifiers were affixed to single, distinct cDNA molecules. TCRdb re-analysed the 5' RACE reads in MiXCR, keeping a single row per CDR3 protein. This repertoire shows 65,000 to 95,000 distinct CDR3 sequences, 8.5% to 10% found once; its top ten account for 4.5% to 5%. Germline CDR1 and CDR2: MDHEN and SYDVKM. The CDR3 loop spans 14 amino acids. J gave up 3 bases and V 6 bases, and 6 bases lay outside the gene matches. Source material: whole blood. The chain has TRBV28 and TRBJ1-1; 8 bases match TRBD1. The TCR sequence derives from an adult who was a healthcare worker with PCR-confirmed SARS-CoV-2 infection or an uninfected control (not recorded which). The CDR3 loop is CASRQLQGDTEAFF. The CDR3 DNA reads TGTGCCAGCAGGCAACTACAGGGGGACACTGAAGCTTTCTTT.